A single count supports the clone carrying this T cell receptor (beta chain). Its matching antigen is unknown. This sample is drawn from a study of vaccination effects on CD4 cells after COVID-19. V gave up 1 base and J gave up 7 bases, with 17 bases separating them. Germline V gene lookup returns CDR1 SGHRS and CDR2 YFSETQ. The CDR3 covers 16 residues. Method: immunoSEQ multiplex PCR; TCRdb's copy keeps in-frame clones and lacks some. The profile covers more than 65,000 clones, with around 80% appearing a single time and 1% to 1.5% taken by the ten largest. Before sequencing, viral peptide pools were used by the ViraFEST assay to expand antigen-specific CD4+ T cells. CD4+ T cells were isolated after less than 12 days of culture. Every participant took two doses of the BNT162b2 or mRNA-1273 vaccine.

The TCR originated in a human donor who received a COVID-19 vaccine. The chain has TRBV5-1 and TRBJ1-4; no clear D gene. The sequences come from CD4+ T cells from PBMCs cultured with HCoV-229E spike peptides, collected after COVID-19 vaccination. CDR3 sequence (DNA): TGCGCCAGCAGCTTGTATTCGTCCGGGGAGGGTGAAAAACTGTTTTTT. Encoded protein: CASSLYSSGEGEKLFF. Variable domain in full (rest from reference TRBV5-1 and TRBJ1-4): KAGVTQTPRYLIKTRGQQVTLSCSPISGHRSVSWYQQTPGQGLQFLFEYFSETQRNKGNFPGRFSGRQFSNSRSEMNVSTLELGDSALYLCASSLYSSGEGEKLFFGSGTQLSVL.